This T cell receptor beta chain comes out of a study of T cell repertoires and HLA-DP antigens. Study-level background: Donor ages ranged from 18-to-29 to 60-to-69; two men, one woman.

The protocol was immunoSEQ multiplex PCR, while the TCRdb copy is restricted to in-frame clones and leaves out a portion. The repertoire holds 90,000 to 130,000 clones, with 80% to 95% as singletons. CDR1 is MDHEN, CDR2 SYDVKM, per germline. Trimming removed 8 bases from V and 4 bases from J; junction bases left unmatched: 5. This CDR3 has 14 amino acids. Turning to this clone: The antigen is undetermined.

The sequenced material came from CD4+ T cells from PBMCs. The V call is TRBV28, the J call TRBJ2-1; 10 nucleotides align to TRBD2. The TCR originated in a woman aged 18-35 years in good health and CMV-seronegative. The DNA for the CDR3 is TGTGCCAGCGGTCCGGGACTAGCGTACAATGAGCAGTTCTTC. This translates into CASGPGLAYNEQFF.